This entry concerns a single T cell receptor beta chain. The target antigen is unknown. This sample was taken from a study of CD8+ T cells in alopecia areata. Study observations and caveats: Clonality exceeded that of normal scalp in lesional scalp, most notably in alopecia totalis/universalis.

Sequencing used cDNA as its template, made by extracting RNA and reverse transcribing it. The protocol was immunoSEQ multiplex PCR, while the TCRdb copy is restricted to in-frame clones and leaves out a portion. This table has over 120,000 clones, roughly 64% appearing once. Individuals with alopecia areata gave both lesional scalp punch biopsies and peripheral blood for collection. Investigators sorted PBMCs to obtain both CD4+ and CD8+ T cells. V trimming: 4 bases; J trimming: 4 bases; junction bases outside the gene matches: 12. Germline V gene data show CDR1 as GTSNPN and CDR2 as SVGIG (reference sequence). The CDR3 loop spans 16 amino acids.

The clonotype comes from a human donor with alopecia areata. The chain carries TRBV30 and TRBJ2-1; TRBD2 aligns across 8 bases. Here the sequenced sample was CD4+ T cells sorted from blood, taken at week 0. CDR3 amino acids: CAWNPRTSSTYNEQFF. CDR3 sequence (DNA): TGTGCCTGGAATCCCCGGACTAGCTCAACTTACAATGAGCAGTTCTTC.